Following are 31 T cell receptor beta chains from one sample sequenced in a study of blood T cells in healthy people across ages. Then a second PCR, running about 6 to 11 cycles, was carried out with a sample-barcoded 5' primer and a J-beta primer mix. Each CDR3 protein gets one entry after TCRdb re-called the 5' RACE reads with MiXCR. The table has about a million distinct CDR3 sequences, more than 30% seen once; the top ten hold around 13%. The sample comprised blood. These receptors were collected from a man younger than 35 in good health.

This clonotype was counted once. The chain joins TRBV20-1 to TRBJ2-1; unclear D gene. The CDR3 has 13 amino acids. CDR1 is DFQATT and CDR2 is SNEGSKA in the germline V gene (reference sequence). V lost 6 bases and J 5 bases, leaving 14 bases between the germline ends. The CDR3 sequence is CSAPTSADNEQFF. The CDR3 bases are TGCAGTGCCCCGACCAGCGCCGACAATGAGCAGTTCTTC.

This clonotype was observed a few times. The chain joins TRBV29-1 to TRBJ1-1, with TRBD1 matching over 7 bases. V was pared by 6 bases and J by 4 bases, with 14 bases of the junction left unmatched. The CDR3 sequence is 15 residues long. Germline assignment: CDR1 SQVTM and CDR2 ANQGSEA. The CDR3 DNA is TGCAGCGTGCTCCTAACAGGGGAGGGAGTCACTGAAGCTTTCTTT. It encodes CSVLLTGEGVTEAFF.

The chain uses TRBV5-1 and TRBJ1-1, with D maybe TRBD1 (5 bases). CDR3 length: 14 residues. The germline gives CDR1 SGHRS, CDR2 YFSETQ. With 4 bases removed from V and 2 bases from J, the gap between germline ends came to 12 bases. This CDR3 is CASSNGDANTEAFF. As DNA, the CDR3 is TGCGCCAGCAGCAACGGGGACGCAAACACTGAAGCTTTCTTT.

This clonotype has only a few counts. The chain is built from TRBV5-1 and TRBJ2-3; no clear D. This CDR3 is 14 amino acids long. V lost 0 bases to trimming and J lost 2 bases, with 7 bases between them. Per the germline V gene, CDR1 is SGHRS and CDR2 is YFSETQ. For the CDR3, the DNA is TGCGCCAGCAGCTTGGTGGAGACCACAGATACGCAGTATTTT. Encoded protein: CASSLVETTDTQYF.

The sample holds a few counts of this clonotype. The rearrangement uses TRBV7-2 and TRBJ1-5; no firm D call. Germline lookup yields CDR1 SGHTA and CDR2 FQGNSA. V gave up 8 bases and J gave up 3 bases, with 14 bases separating them. The CDR3 is 14 amino acids. The CDR3: CASRLAPPNQPQHF. The CDR3 DNA is TGTGCCAGCCGCCTCGCCCCACCCAATCAGCCCCAGCATTTT.

This clonotype was recorded only once. A single base separates this from a much larger clone, so it may be a read error. This sequence joins TRBV3-1 and TRBJ2-3; 7 bases align to TRBD2. This CDR3 is built from 15 residues. CDR1 is LGHDT and CDR2 is YNNKEL in the germline V gene (reference sequence). V trimming: 2 bases; J trimming: 4 bases; junction bases outside the gene matches: 6. CDR3 amino acids: CASSQRGEVADTQYF. The CDR3 DNA reads TGTGCCAGCAGCCAACGGGGGGAGGTCGCAGATACGCAGTATTTT.

The sample holds a few counts of this clonotype. The chain employs TRBV5-1 and TRBJ2-1, with D possibly matching TRBD2 (5 bases). The V gene's germline CDR1 is SGHRS and CDR2 YFSETQ. Trimming took off 1 base at V and 9 bases at J, with 11 bases between the two ends. The CDR3 runs to 13 residues. The CDR3 sequence is CASSLSSWGEQFF. Here the CDR3 DNA reads TGCGCCAGCAGCTTGTCTAGCTGGGGTGAGCAGTTCTTC. The variable domain in full, with the rest retrieved from reference TRBV5-1 and TRBJ2-1, is KAGVTQTPRYLIKTRGQQVTLSCSPISGHRSVSWYQQTPGQGLQFLFEYFSETQRNKGNFPGRFSGRQFSNSRSEMNVSTLELGDSALYLCASSLSSWGEQFFGPGTRLTVL.

Many counts were recorded for this clonotype. DNA for the CDR3: TGTGCCAGCAGCTTATCGTCCGGGACCAATGAGCAGTTCTTC. It codes for CASSLSSGTNEQFF. V and J are TRBV11-1 and TRBJ2-1; the D gene could be TRBD1 or TRBD2 (5 bases each). This CDR3 has 14 amino acids. CDR1 is SGHAT, CDR2 FQDESV, per germline (reference sequence). Trimming pared 2 bases from V and 6 bases from J, leaving 11 bases between.

This clonotype came up once. The rearrangement uses TRBV10-3 and TRBJ2-5, with D perhaps given as TRBD1 or TRBD2 (5 bases each). The V end was cut by 5 bases, the J end by 5 bases, with 9 bases between. This CDR3 is built from 12 residues. In germline, CDR1 is ENHRY, CDR2 SYGVKD. This CDR3 reads CAISSGAETQYF. In nucleotides, the CDR3 is TGTGCCATCAGTTCCGGGGCTGAGACCCAGTACTTC.

The J gene is TRBJ2-7, the V gene TRBV3-1, with a weak D call TRBD2 (5 bases). The germline gives CDR1 LGHDT, CDR2 YNNKEL (reference sequence). The CDR3 totals 13 residues. The ends were cut back, 3 bases at V and 5 bases at J, with 11 bases in the middle. In DNA form, the CDR3 reads TGTGCCAGCAGCCAGGCTAGCCCCAACGAGCAGTACTTC. This sequence encodes CASSQASPNEQYF.

This clonotype was detected only a few times. The chain carries TRBV5-1 and TRBJ1-2; unclear D gene. Trimming stripped 0 bases from V and 4 bases from J, with 10 bases between. This CDR3 spans 14 amino acids. Germline-derived CDR1 and CDR2 are SGHRS and YFSETQ. The CDR3 here is CASSLAGPLYGYTF. Written as DNA, the CDR3 is TGCGCCAGCAGCTTGGCCGGTCCCCTCTATGGCTACACCTTC.

The chain employs TRBV25-1 and TRBJ1-2, with 7 positions matching TRBD1. Germline CDR1 is MGHDK and CDR2 is SYGVNS. J was trimmed by 4 bases and V by 8 bases; bases with no gene match: 16. CDR3 length equals 16 residues. CDR3 sequence (DNA): TGTGCCAGCCTGAGTAACGAGGGGGCCGGTCGCTATGGCTACACCTTC. This sequence encodes CASLSNEGAGRYGYTF.

V is TRBV6-2 or TRBV6-3 and J is TRBJ1-4, with 10 bases matching TRBD1. Germline loops: CDR1 MNHEY, CDR2 SVGEGT. With 6 bases clipped from V and 10 bases from J, the junction kept 8 bases outside the gene matches. CDR3 size: 14 residues. The CDR3 sequence is CASSDGQGEGKLFF. CDR3 DNA sequence: TGTGCCAGCAGCGATGGACAGGGGGAGGGAAAACTGTTTTTT.

The chain joins TRBV30 to TRBJ1-1; D is ambiguous. V shed 4 bases and J shed 0 bases, with 12 bases lying between them. The CDR3 runs 14 residues. Germline CDR1 and CDR2: GTSNPN and SVGIG (reference sequence). The CDR3 bases are TGTGCCTGGAAGGTGGCGGCAATGAACACTGAAGCTTTCTTT. This translates into CAWKVAAMNTEAFF. Combining the CDR3 with reference TRBV30 and TRBJ1-1 gives the whole variable domain SQTIHQWPATLVQPVGSPLSLECTVEGTSNPNLYWYRQAAGRGLQLLFYSVGIGQISSEVPQNLSASRPQDRQFILSSKKLLLSDSGFYLCAWKVAAMNTEAFFGQGTRLTVV.

The chain has TRBV12-3 or TRBV12-4 and TRBJ1-5; no definite D call. Trimming took off 5 bases at V and 6 bases at J, with 17 bases between the two ends. The CDR3 sequence is 15 residues long. CDR3 bases: TGTGCCAGCAGTCCCAGACGGGCCGGGGTTCAGCCCCAGCATTTT. This encodes CASSPRRAGVQPQHF.

This clonotype has a handful of counts. The chain links TRBV9 to TRBJ2-1; TRBD2 agrees at 13 bases. Germline V gene lookup returns CDR1 SGDLS and CDR2 YYNGEE. The CDR3 length is 17 residues. After removal of 0 bases from V and 2 bases from J, the junction contained 2 bases not matched to a gene. CDR3 in amino acids: CASSVGLAGGAYNEQFF. In DNA form, the CDR3 reads TGTGCCAGCAGCGTAGGACTAGCGGGGGGCGCCTACAATGAGCAGTTCTTC.

This clonotype is a singleton in its sample. The V call is TRBV7-6, the J call TRBJ1-1; D may be TRBD1 (6 bases). Trimming stripped 8 bases from V and 3 bases from J, with 13 bases between. Per germline, CDR1 SGHVS and CDR2 FNYEAQ. The CDR3 is made up of 13 amino acids. The CDR3 is CASPRGVHTEAFF. The CDR3 bases are TGTGCCAGCCCTAGGGGGGTCCACACTGAAGCTTTCTTT. Complete variable domain (other parts from reference TRBV7-6 and TRBJ1-1): GAGVSQSPRYKVTKRGQDVALRCDPISGHVSLYWYRQALGQGPEFLTYFNYEAQQDKSGLPNDRFSAERPEGSISTLTIQRTEQRDSAMYRCASPRGVHTEAFFGQGTRLTVV.

The sample holds many counts of this clonotype. The chain couples TRBV20-1 to TRBJ1-4, with TRBD1 matching over 9 bases. V lost 0 bases, J lost 4 bases, and 3 bases stayed unmatched. From germline, CDR1 is DFQATT and CDR2 SNEGSKA (reference sequence). This CDR3 has 15 amino acids. The CDR3 DNA follows: TGCAGTGCTAGAGACCTGGACAGGGGTAATGAAAAACTGTTTTTT. It codes for CSARDLDRGNEKLFF.

The sample holds many counts of this clonotype. The gene calls are TRBV12-3 or TRBV12-4 and TRBJ2-1; 12 positions match TRBD2. J was trimmed by 6 bases and V by 6 bases; bases with no gene match: 3. This CDR3 is 14 amino acids long. CDR3: CASSSSGGANEQFF. As DNA, the CDR3 is TGTGCCAGCAGCTCTAGCGGGGGGGCCAATGAGCAGTTCTTC.

The chain uses TRBV21-1 and TRBJ2-3; the table's D call TRBD2 went unverified against the DNA. TRBV21-1 is assigned pseudogene status. The CDR3 extends over 19 amino acids. The CDR3 loop reads CASSTTLGLAGGFTDTQYF. The DNA for the CDR3 is TGTGCCAGCAGCACCACATTAGGACTAGCGGGGGGGTTCACAGATACGCAGTATTTT.

V gene TRBV7-9 combines with J gene TRBJ1-5; D perhaps matches TRBD1 (6 bases). From germline, CDR1 is SEHNR and CDR2 FQNEAQ (reference sequence). Trimming removed 6 bases at V and 1 base at J, with 13 bases between. The CDR3 runs 15 residues. The CDR3 protein is CASSPLQGSNQPQHF. CDR3 bases: TGTGCCAGCAGTCCTCTGCAGGGGAGCAATCAGCCCCAGCATTTT.

A note on this clonotype: Being one base from a much bigger clone, this may be a read error. V usage is TRBV29-1 and J usage is TRBJ2-5; possible D gene TRBD2, 5 bases. V lost 1 base and J 3 bases, leaving 9 bases between the germline ends. The CDR3 runs 13 residues. Germline-derived CDR1 and CDR2 are SQVTM and ANQGSEA. As DNA, the CDR3 is TGCAGCGTTGAAGCGGGGAAGGAAGAGACCCAGTACTTC. This translates into CSVEAGKEETQYF.

The chain links TRBV4-3 to TRBJ1-2, with unresolved D. The V end was cut by 1 base, the J end by 4 bases, with 13 bases between. In germline, CDR1 is LGHNA, CDR2 YSLEER. The CDR3 covers 15 residues. The CDR3 DNA is TGCGCCAGCAGCCAAGGACTGGCACTAGGCTATGGCTACACCTTC. It yields the protein CASSQGLALGYGYTF.

The chain joins TRBV7-2 to TRBJ2-1; D gene uncertain. The germline CDR1 and CDR2 sequences are SGHTA and FQGNSA. The CDR3 covers 15 residues. Trimming left V 1 base short and J 5 bases short, with 12 bases between. The CDR3 nucleotides are TGTGCCAGCAGCTTAGGGCCGGCGCTAAACAATGAGCAGTTCTTC. It yields the protein CASSLGPALNNEQFF.

The chain couples TRBV20-1 to TRBJ1-2, with D perhaps TRBD1 (6 bases). The CDR3 loop spans 12 amino acids. Per germline, CDR1 DFQATT and CDR2 SNEGSKA (reference sequence). V gave up 3 bases and J gave up 6 bases, with 11 bases separating them. The CDR3 loop is CSASRGANGYTF. CDR3 nucleotide sequence: TGCAGTGCTAGTAGGGGGGCTAATGGCTACACCTTC.

The table lists this clonotype with a few counts. This chain connects TRBV10-3 to TRBJ2-7; D is undetermined. CDR3 size: 12 residues. Between the trimmed V and J ends, which lost 4 bases and 2 bases, there was a span of 6 bases. From germline, CDR1 is ENHRY and CDR2 SYGVKD. CDR3 protein: CAISGQTYEQYF. As DNA, the CDR3 is TGTGCCATCAGTGGGCAGACCTACGAGCAGTACTTC.

At least ten counts were recorded for this clonotype. The V call is TRBV10-3, the J call TRBJ2-5; D gene uncertain. CDR3 length: 13 amino acids. In germline, CDR1 is ENHRY, CDR2 SYGVKD. With 2 bases removed from V and 3 bases from J, the gap between germline ends came to 7 bases. The CDR3 reads CAISEKMEETQYF. DNA of the CDR3: TGTGCCATCAGTGAGAAAATGGAAGAGACCCAGTACTTC.

This chain uses TRBV4-1 with TRBJ1-5; 10 bases match TRBD1. Germline loops: CDR1 MGHRA, CDR2 YSYEKL. V was pared by 3 bases and J by 5 bases, with 7 bases of the junction left unmatched. This CDR3 has 16 amino acids. The CDR3 sequence: CASSQEGGQGDQPQHF. The CDR3 DNA reads as TGCGCCAGCAGCCAGGAGGGCGGACAGGGGGATCAGCCCCAGCATTTT.

In its sample, this clonotype was seen once. The chain recombines TRBV7-2 with TRBJ1-4, with 7 bases matching TRBD1. This CDR3 is built from 14 residues. Per germline, CDR1 SGHTA and CDR2 FQGNSA. Trimming cost V 5 bases and J 5 bases; bases outside gene matches: 5. The CDR3: CASSPRDRNEKLFF. The DNA of the CDR3 is TGTGCCAGCAGCCCCCGGGACAGAAATGAAAAACTGTTTTTT.

The chain uses TRBV12-3 or TRBV12-4 and TRBJ2-3, with D perhaps matching TRBD2 (6 bases). The CDR3 runs to 16 residues. The germline V and J ends were trimmed by 5 bases and 3 bases, with 18 bases remaining between them. The CDR3 spells CASSRPAGGITDTQYF. The DNA for the CDR3 is TGTGCCAGCAGTCGTCCAGCGGGTGGGATAACAGATACGCAGTATTTT.

This clonotype occurred a few times. The rearrangement joins TRBV5-1 to TRBJ2-3; D possibly corresponds to TRBD1 (5 bases). Germline CDR1 and CDR2: SGHRS and YFSETQ. Trimming took off 0 bases at V and 5 bases at J, with 10 bases between the two ends. CDR3 length equals 14 residues. This chain's CDR3 is CASSLAVQGDTQYF. The CDR3 DNA reads TGCGCCAGCAGCTTGGCCGTCCAGGGAGATACGCAGTATTTT.